A selection of T cell receptor beta chains follows, all from one sample in a study of cytomegalovirus exposure and HLA in healthy donors. Repertoires were generated with immunoSEQ multiplex PCR, while TCRdb's copy carries only in-frame clones and drops some. Of around 130,000 clones listed, around 80% were seen once; the top ten hold less than 6.5%. Sequenced: PBMCs. The receptors shown here come from a young man in good health and CMV-seronegative. CDR3s include the opening cysteine and the closing phenylalanine or tryptophan. Fields, in order: CDR3 length, D gene, clone size, J gene, V gene, CDR3 DNA, CDR3 protein. A D gene is named only where the DNA matches it firmly. Size values are once, few and many counts, or a class for expanded clones, and some rows have none.

>15|TRBD2|NA|TRBJ2-3|TRBV5-1
TGCGCCAGCAGCTCCCTAGCGGGGAGGGCAGATACGCAGTATTTT
CASSSLAGRADTQYF
>12|NA|NA|TRBJ2-7|TRBV6-1
TGTGCCAGCAACACCCCAGGGTACGAGCAGTACTTC
CASNTPGYEQYF
>12|TRBD1|NA|TRBJ2-7|TRBV2
TGTGCCAGCAACGACAGGGGCTACGAGCAGTACTTC
CASNDRGYEQYF
>12|NA|few|TRBJ1-1|TRBV4-3
TGCGCCAGCAGCTGGAGGGGCACTGAAGCTTTCTTT
CASSWRGTEAFF
>14|TRBD1|NA|TRBJ2-1|TRBV28
TGTGCCAGCAGTTCGAGACAGGGTTCGGTGGGGCAGTTCTTC
CASSSRQGSVGQFF
>14|TRBD2|few|TRBJ2-7|TRBV13
TGTGCCAGCAGCTCGGGACTAGACCCCTACGAGCAGTACTTC
CASSSGLDPYEQYF
>15|NA|NA|TRBJ2-3|TRBV19
TGTGCCAGTAGTAGTGTAGGAGGGCCGGCAGATACGCAGTATTTT
CASSSVGGPADTQYF
>13|NA|NA|TRBJ1-1|TRBV5-1
TGCGCCAGCAGGACGGGGGGGGACACTGAAGCTTTCTTT
CASRTGGDTEAFF
>14|NA|NA|TRBJ1-2|TRBV7-2
TGTGCCAGCAGCTTAGTGCCCAGGGGCTATGGCTACACCTTC
CASSLVPRGYGYTF
>13|NA|few|TRBJ1-5|TRBV6-5
TGTGCCAGCAGTTTAGGGGGGGCACAGCCCCAGCATTTT
CASSLGGAQPQHF
>15|NA|NA|TRBJ1-5|TRBV2
TGTGCCAGCAGTGACCTACTGGGCCTTAATCAGCCCCAGCATTTT
CASSDLLGLNQPQHF
>13|NA|NA|TRBJ2-1|TRBV7-3
TGTGCCAGCAGCCCCCGGTCCTACAATGAGCAGTTCTTC
CASSPRSYNEQFF
>16|NA|NA|TRBJ2-5|TRBV19
TGTGCCAGTAGTATAGCCGGGGGGCTTGGTCAAGAGACCCAGTACTTC
CASSIAGGLGQETQYF
>18|NA|NA|TRBJ1-2|TRBV4-3
TGCGCCAGCAGCCAAGACTGGACACCGACCTTTCGTGTTGATGGCTACACCTTC
CASSQDWTPTFRVDGYTF
>12|NA|NA|TRBJ1-1|TRBV6-5
TGTGCCAGCACCGCGGGGGACACTGAAGCTTTCTTT
CASTAGDTEAFF
>14|NA|NA|TRBJ1-2|TRBV9
TGTGCCAGCAGCGTAGAAGGCCCAGGGTATGGCTACACCTTC
CASSVEGPGYGYTF
>17|TRBD1|NA|TRBJ1-1|TRBV7-9
TGTGCCAGCAGCTTAGTTTTCACAGGGGGCCCGAACACTGAAGCTTTCTTT
CASSLVFTGGPNTEAFF
>13|NA|few|TRBJ2-5|TRBV2
TGTGCCAGCAGGCAGGGAGGTTTGGAGACCCAGTACTTC
CASRQGGLETQYF
>17|TRBD1|few|TRBJ1-6|TRBV7-6
TGTGCCAGCAGCCCATCCGTAGGGCAGGGGGCTGGATCACCCCTCCACTTT
CASSPSVGQGAGSPLHF
>16|NA|NA|TRBJ1-1|TRBV4-2
TGTGCCAGCAGCCAGAGAGGAGACCTTATGAACACTGAAGCTTTCTTT
CASSQRGDLMNTEAFF
>13|NA|few|TRBJ1-5|TRBV7-2
TGTGCCAGCAGCCTAATGGGGGGACAGCCCCAGCATTTT
CASSLMGGQPQHF
>12|NA|once|TRBJ2-5|TRBV29-1
TGCAGCGTTGGCGGATACCAAGAGACCCAGTACTTC
CSVGGYQETQYF
>12|NA|NA|TRBJ2-7|TRBV29-1
TGCAGCGTTGAGGGGGACTCCTACGAGCAGTACTTC
CSVEGDSYEQYF
>16|TRBD1|NA|TRBJ1-4|TRBV15
TGTGCCACCAGAGCGACAGGGGGCTGGGCTAATGAAAAACTGTTTTTT
CATRATGGWANEKLFF
>14|NA|NA|TRBJ1-2|TRBV11-2
TGTGCCAGCAGCTTAGTTTGGCAGGGAGGTGGCTACACCTTC
CASSLVWQGGGYTF
>16|NA|NA|TRBJ2-3|TRBV29-1
TGCAGCGTTGAAGGTCTAGCGATGACTAGCACAGATACGCAGTATTTT
CSVEGLAMTSTDTQYF
>16|TRBD2|NA|TRBJ2-5|TRBV25-1
TGTGCCAGCAGTGAATCTAGCGGGAGGAAAAGAGAGACCCAGTACTTC
CASSESSGRKRETQYF
>15|NA|NA|TRBJ1-4|TRBV4-3
TGCGCCAGCAGCCGCCTCAGGAAACAGGGTGAAAAACTGTTTTTT
CASSRLRKQGEKLFF
>16|TRBD2|NA|TRBJ2-1|TRBV7-8
TGTGCCAGCAGCTTAGTGGCTAGCGGGATATCCGGGGAGCAGTTCTTC
CASSLVASGISGEQFF
>15|TRBD2|few|TRBJ2-3|TRBV9
TGTGCCAGCAGCGTTTCTAGCGGGGGGGGAGATACGCAGTATTTT
CASSVSSGGGDTQYF
>16|TRBD2|few|TRBJ2-1|TRBV4-1
TGCGCCAGCAGCCAAGATGTGGGCGGGAGGGCCGGTGAGCAGTTCTTC
CASSQDVGGRAGEQFF
>20|TRBD2|NA|TRBJ2-2|TRBV9
TGTGCCAGCAGCCACGTAGTAGGACTAGCGGGAGGGCCCCACACCGGGGAGCTGTTTTTT
CASSHVVGLAGGPHTGELFF
>14|NA|NA|TRBJ1-5|TRBV18
TGTGCCAGCTCACCACCAGGATTCGGGCAGCCCCAGCATTTT
CASSPPGFGQPQHF
>17|TRBD2|NA|TRBJ2-1|TRBV5-5
TGTGCCAGCAGCTTGTGGCTAGCGGGTTACTCCTACAATGAGCAGTTCTTC
CASSLWLAGYSYNEQFF
>14|NA|NA|TRBJ1-1|TRBV18
TGTGCCAGCTCTCCCATCGCTGCAGGGCTTGAAGCTTTCTTT
CASSPIAAGLEAFF
>15|TRBD2|NA|TRBJ2-1|TRBV6-6
TGTGCCAGCAGTTACGGGGCGGGGGGGAACAATGAGCAGTTCTTC
CASSYGAGGNNEQFF
>13|NA|NA|TRBJ2-1|TRBV5-1
TGCGCCAGCAGCCCGGGGACTGACGGTGAGCAGTTCTTC
CASSPGTDGEQFF
>16|TRBD2|NA|TRBJ2-7|TRBV6-1
TGTGCCAGCAGTGTCGTCTCTAGCGGTAGCTCCTACGAGCAGTACTTC
CASSVVSSGSSYEQYF
>12|NA|NA|TRBJ1-1|TRBV6-5
TGTGCCAGCAGACAATGGGGAGGACGGGCTTTCTTT
CASRQWGGRAFF
>14|NA|few|TRBJ1-5|TRBV27
TGTGCCAGCAGTCGCCAGCAGGGCGGCCAGCCCCAGCATTTT
CASSRQQGGQPQHF
>13|TRBD2|NA|TRBJ2-1|TRBV6-5
TGTGCCAGCAGCACGGGAGGTTGGAATGAGCAGTTCTTC
CASSTGGWNEQFF